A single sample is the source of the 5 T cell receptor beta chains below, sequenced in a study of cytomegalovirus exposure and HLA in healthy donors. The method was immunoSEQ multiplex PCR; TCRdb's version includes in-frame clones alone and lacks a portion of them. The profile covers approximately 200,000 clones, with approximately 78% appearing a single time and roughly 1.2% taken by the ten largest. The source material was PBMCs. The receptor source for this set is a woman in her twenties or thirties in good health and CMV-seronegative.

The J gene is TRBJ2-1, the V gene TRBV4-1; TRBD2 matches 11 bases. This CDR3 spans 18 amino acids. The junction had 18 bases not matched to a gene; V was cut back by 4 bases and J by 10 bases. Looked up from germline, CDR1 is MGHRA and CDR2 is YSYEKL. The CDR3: CASSRTSGTSGLVREQFF. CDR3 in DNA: TGCGCCAGCAGCCGTACTTCTGGGACTAGCGGCCTCGTACGGGAGCAGTTCTTC.

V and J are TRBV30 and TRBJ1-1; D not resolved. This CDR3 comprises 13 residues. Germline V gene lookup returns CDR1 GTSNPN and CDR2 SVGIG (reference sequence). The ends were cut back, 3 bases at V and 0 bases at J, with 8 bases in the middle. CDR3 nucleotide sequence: TGTGCCTGGAGCTTACAGTTGAACACTGAAGCTTTCTTT. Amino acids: CAWSLQLNTEAFF.

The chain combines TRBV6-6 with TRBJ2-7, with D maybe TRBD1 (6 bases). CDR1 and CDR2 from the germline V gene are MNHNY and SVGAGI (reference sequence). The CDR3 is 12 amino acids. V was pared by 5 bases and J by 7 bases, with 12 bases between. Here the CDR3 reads CASSTGLFEQYF. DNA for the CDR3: TGTGCCAGCAGTACAGGGCTTTTTGAGCAGTACTTC.

The CDR3 nucleotides are TGTGCCAGCAGGGGAGGACAGGGCCTAATGGATGAAAAACTGTTTTTT. Amino acids: CASRGGQGLMDEKLFF. The chain joins TRBV2 to TRBJ1-4; 8 bases are shared with TRBD1. Per germline, CDR1 SNHLY and CDR2 FYNNEI. The length of the CDR3 is 16 residues. J gave up 6 bases and V 6 bases, and 12 bases lay outside the gene matches.

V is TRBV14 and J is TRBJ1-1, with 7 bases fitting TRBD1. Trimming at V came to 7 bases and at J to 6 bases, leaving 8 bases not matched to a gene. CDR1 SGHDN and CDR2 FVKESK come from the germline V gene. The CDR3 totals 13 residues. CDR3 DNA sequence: TGTGCCAGCACCCCAGGGGGTTTATCTGAAGCTTTCTTT. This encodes CASTPGGLSEAFF. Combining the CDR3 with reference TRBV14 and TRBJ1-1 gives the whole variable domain EAGVTQFPSHSVIEKGQTVTLRCDPISGHDNLYWYRRVMGKEIKFLLHFVKESKQDESGMPNNRFLAERTGGTYSTLKVQPAELEDSGVYFCASTPGGLSEAFFGQGTRLTVV.